The source of this T cell receptor (beta chain) is a study of cytomegalovirus exposure and HLA in healthy donors. Separate from the approximately 670-subject first cohort, the 120-subject validation cohort was the one that the donors belonged to. A remark on this clone: No antigen is known for it.

General observations from the study: Associated with cytomegalovirus, according to the listing, were 150 to 200 TCR beta chains. Specificity of three CMV-associated chains for CMV antigens was verified in vitro. Published work reported that the classifier diagnosed cytomegalovirus status with high specificity and sensitivity.

TCRdb keeps only in-frame clones here, not all; method: immunoSEQ multiplex PCR. The data show 120,000 or so clones, with roughly 90% seen just once and more than 1.4% held by the top ten. The sequencing input was PBMCs. The source is a woman in her twenties or thirties in good health and CMV-seropositive.

The CDR3 protein is CSVAKRGGQETQYF. The CDR3 DNA sequence: TGCAGCGTTGCAAAGCGGGGGGGCCAAGAGACCCAGTACTTC. V and J are TRBV29-1 and TRBJ2-5, with TRBD2 matching over 10 bases. The CDR3 totals 14 residues. Unmatched junction bases numbered 3, after V lost 4 bases and J lost 1 base. Per germline, CDR1 SQVTM and CDR2 ANQGSEA.